The entry below describes one T cell receptor (beta chain). The CDR3 is 17 residues long. V gave up 0 bases and J gave up 0 bases, with 11 bases separating them. Germline V gene lookup returns CDR1 LNHNV and CDR2 YYDKDF (reference sequence). This entry comes from a study of vaccination and CD4 T cells after COVID-19. From the PCR reads, TCRdb called clonotypes with MiXCR, one entry per CDR3 protein. The table lists 15,000 to 20,000 distinct CDR3 sequences, 45% to 70% of them singletons. The clonotype comes from a human donor who had recovered from COVID-19. The J gene is TRBJ2-2, the V gene TRBV15; tentative D call: TRBD1 (5 bases). Here the sequenced sample was CD4+ T cells from blood, taken after SARS-CoV-2 vaccination. CDR3 in DNA: TGTGCCACCAGCAGAGATCCCAAAGGGGCGAACACCGGGGAGCTGTTTTTT. Translation gives CATSRDPKGANTGELFF. Variable domain in full (rest from reference TRBV15 and TRBJ2-2): DAMVIQNPRYQVTQFGKPVTLSCSQTLNHNVMYWYQQKSSQAPKLLFHYYDKDFNNEADTPDNFQSRRPNTSFCFLDIRSPGLGDTAMYLCATSRDPKGANTGELFFGEGSRLTVL.